This TCR beta chain was retrieved from a study of response to subunit inactivated influenza vaccine. Whole-study results and caveats: Each seasonal influenza vaccination, the authors suggested, recruits few new T cells.

Turning to this clonotype: As yet, its antigen is unknown.

TCRdb reprocessed the RT-PCR reads via MiXCR and lists one record per CDR3 protein. In the table there are about 780,000 distinct CDR3 sequences, roughly 18% of which are singletons. The germline gives CDR1 MNHEY, CDR2 SVGEGT. V lost 6 bases and J lost 0, with 12 bases in between. This CDR3 comprises 15 residues. Material: PBMCs from blood, obtained 5 days after vaccination. The sequence came from a man aged 50-59 years who received an inactivated influenza vaccine. This chain uses TRBV6-2 or TRBV6-3 with TRBJ1-5; D ambiguous. CDR3 nucleotides: TGTGCCAGCAGCCAACTCGATTATAGCAATCAGCCCCAGCATTTT. Translated: CASSQLDYSNQPQHF.